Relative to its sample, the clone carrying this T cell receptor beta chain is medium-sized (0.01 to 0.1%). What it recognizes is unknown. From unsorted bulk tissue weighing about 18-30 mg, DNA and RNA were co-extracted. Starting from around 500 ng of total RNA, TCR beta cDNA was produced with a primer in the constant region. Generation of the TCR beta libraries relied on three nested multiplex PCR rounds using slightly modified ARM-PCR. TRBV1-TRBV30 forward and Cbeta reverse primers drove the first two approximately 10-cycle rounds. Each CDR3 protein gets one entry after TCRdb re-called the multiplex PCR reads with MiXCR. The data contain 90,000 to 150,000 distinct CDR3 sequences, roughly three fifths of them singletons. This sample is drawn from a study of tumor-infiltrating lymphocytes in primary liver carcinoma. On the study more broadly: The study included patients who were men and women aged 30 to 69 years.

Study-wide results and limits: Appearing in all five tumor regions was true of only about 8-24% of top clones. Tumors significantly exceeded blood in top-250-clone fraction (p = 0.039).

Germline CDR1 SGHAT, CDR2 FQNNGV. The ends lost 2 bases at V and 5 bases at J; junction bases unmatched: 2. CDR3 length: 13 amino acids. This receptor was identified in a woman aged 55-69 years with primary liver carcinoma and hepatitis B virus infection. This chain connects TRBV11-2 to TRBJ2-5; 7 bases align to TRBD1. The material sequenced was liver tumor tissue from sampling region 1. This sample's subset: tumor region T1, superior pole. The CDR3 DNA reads TGTGCCAGCAGCTTAATGACAGGGGAGACCCAGTACTTC. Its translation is CASSLMTGETQYF.